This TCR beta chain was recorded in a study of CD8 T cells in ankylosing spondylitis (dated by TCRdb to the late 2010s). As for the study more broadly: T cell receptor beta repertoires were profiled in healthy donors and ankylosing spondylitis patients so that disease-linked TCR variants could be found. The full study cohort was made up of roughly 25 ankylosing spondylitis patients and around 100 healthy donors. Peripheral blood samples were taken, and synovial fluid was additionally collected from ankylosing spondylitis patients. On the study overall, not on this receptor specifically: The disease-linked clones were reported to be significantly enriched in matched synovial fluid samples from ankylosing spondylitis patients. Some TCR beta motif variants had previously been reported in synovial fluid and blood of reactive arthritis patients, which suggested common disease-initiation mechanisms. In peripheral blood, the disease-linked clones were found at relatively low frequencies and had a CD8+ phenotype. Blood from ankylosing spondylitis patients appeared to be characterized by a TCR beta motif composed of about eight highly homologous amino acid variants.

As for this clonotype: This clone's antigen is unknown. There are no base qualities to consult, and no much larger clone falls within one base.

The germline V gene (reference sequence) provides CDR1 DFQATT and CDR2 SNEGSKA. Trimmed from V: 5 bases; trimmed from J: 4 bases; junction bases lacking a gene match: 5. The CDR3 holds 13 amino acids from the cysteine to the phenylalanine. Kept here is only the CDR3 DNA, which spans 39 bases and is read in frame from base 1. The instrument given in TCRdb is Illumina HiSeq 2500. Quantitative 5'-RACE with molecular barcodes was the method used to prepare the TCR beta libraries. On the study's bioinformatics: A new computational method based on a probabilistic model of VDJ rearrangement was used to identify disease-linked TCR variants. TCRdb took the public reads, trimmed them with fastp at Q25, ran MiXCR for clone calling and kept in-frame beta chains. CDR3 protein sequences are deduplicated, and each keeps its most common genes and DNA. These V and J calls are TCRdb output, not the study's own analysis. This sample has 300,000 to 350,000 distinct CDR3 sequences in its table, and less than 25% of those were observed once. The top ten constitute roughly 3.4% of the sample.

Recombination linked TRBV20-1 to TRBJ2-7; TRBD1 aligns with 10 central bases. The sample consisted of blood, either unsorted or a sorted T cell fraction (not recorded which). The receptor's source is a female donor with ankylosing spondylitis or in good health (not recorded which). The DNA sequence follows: TGCAGTGCTCCGACAGGGGGCCTTTACGAGCAGTACTTC. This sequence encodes CSAPTGGLYEQYF.